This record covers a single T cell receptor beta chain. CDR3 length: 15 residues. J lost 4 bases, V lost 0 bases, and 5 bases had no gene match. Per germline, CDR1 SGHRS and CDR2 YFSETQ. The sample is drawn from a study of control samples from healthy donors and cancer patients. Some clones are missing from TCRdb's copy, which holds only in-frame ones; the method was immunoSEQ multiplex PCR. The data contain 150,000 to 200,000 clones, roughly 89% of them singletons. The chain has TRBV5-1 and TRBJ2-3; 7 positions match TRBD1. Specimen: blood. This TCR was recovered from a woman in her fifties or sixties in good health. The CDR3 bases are TGCGCCAGCAGCTTGGAGACAGGGAACGCAGATACGCAGTATTTT. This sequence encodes CASSLETGNADTQYF.